This TCR beta chain was identified during a study of beta chain features in type 1 diabetes. Findings and limits, study-wide: Type 1 diabetes patients had TCRB CDR3s that were shorter (moderately but significantly so) in all four CD4+ subsets. For patients and controls alike, PCR might favor shorter templates to the same degree.

The sample holds a few counts of this clone. Antigen specificity is unknown. Expressed TCRB transcripts were sequenced because the entire RNA isolate underwent reverse transcription. The data were produced by immunoSEQ multiplex PCR, yet TCRdb's version contains in-frame clones alone and is incomplete. The repertoire consists of under 350,000 clones, with around 15% occurring once and the leading ten covering 0.017%. This sequence originates from a man aged 25-45 years with type 1 diabetes. The sample was naive CD4+ T cells from blood.

CDR3 nucleotide sequence: TGTGCCAGCAGCTCCCCCGACAGCGGGGAGACCCAGTACTTC. Its translation is CASSSPDSGETQYF. This rearrangement joins TRBV5-4 to TRBJ2-5; tentatively, D is TRBD2 (6 bases). V was clipped by 3 bases and J by 5 bases, with 14 bases between them. Germline assignment: CDR1 SGHNT and CDR2 YYREEE (reference sequence). The CDR3 totals 14 residues.